The following is a T cell receptor beta chain sequence with its context. Its matching antigen is unknown. The survey-level immunoSEQ assay was used. The repertoire was sequenced with immunoSEQ multiplex PCR; TCRdb's copy has only in-frame clones and lacks some. The sample consists of around 68,000 clones, over 70% of them appearing once. CDR3 length equals 16 residues. Germline V gives CDR1 WNHNN, CDR2 SYGVQD (reference sequence). V lost 0 bases, J lost 0 bases, and 6 bases lay in between. The sample originates from a study of pediatric ulcerative colitis. The wider study: Disease was pancolitis in more than five and left-sided in two, histology-confirmed. Study outcomes and limitations: No controls had the two rectal clonotypes shared by ulcerative colitis patients.

Colonoscopy and blood draw happened at the same time. The receptor's source is a boy aged 5-17 years with moderate ulcerative colitis. The sample consisted of blood. The chain is built from TRBV10-1 and TRBJ2-6; D is uncertain. For the CDR3, the DNA is TGCGCCAGCAGTGAGTCGAGTATCTCTGGGGCCAACGTCCTGACTTTC. Residues: CASSESSISGANVLTF.